These 22 T cell receptor beta chains were sequenced from one sample in a study. TCRdb independently ran MiXCR on the 5' RACE reads; one entry per CDR3 protein. The table records roughly 6,000 distinct CDR3 sequences, roughly 72% of them present only once. The sequencing input was memory CD4+ T cells sorted from a lymph node. Subset specified: memory CD4+ T cells, CD4+CD45RO+CD25-. The receptors stem from a female donor with breast cancer.

This CDR3 reads CASSQVSDTQYF. CDR3 sequence (DNA): TGCGCCAGCAGCCAAGTATCAGATACGCAGTATTTT. The chain couples TRBV4-1 to TRBJ2-3; unclear D gene. The germline V gene has CDR1 MGHRA and CDR2 YSYEKL. V was pared by 1 base and J by 4 bases, with 3 bases between. CDR3 length equals 12 residues.

In this sample, this clonotype turned up once. The genes are TRBV5-4 and TRBJ1-1; D unresolved. The CDR3 runs 15 residues. Trimming removed 3 bases at V and 4 bases at J, with 16 bases between. Germline loops: CDR1 SGHNT, CDR2 YYREEE (reference sequence). In nucleotides, the CDR3 is TGTGCCAGCAGCTCAACGATGGGGAGCCGCACTGAAGCTTTCTTT. Its protein product is CASSSTMGSRTEAFF.

This chain uses TRBV5-1 with TRBJ1-1; D is unresolved. The CDR3 length is 15 residues. From germline, CDR1 is SGHRS and CDR2 YFSETQ. Trimming took off 4 bases at V and 0 bases at J, with 13 bases between the two ends. In DNA form, the CDR3 reads TGCGCCAGCAGCCTTTTCGGTCAGCTGAACACTGAAGCTTTCTTT. Its protein is CASSLFGQLNTEAFF.

This chain links TRBV2 with TRBJ1-6; 8 bases agree with TRBD1. J gave up 8 bases and V 5 bases, and 8 bases lay outside the gene matches. The CDR3 sequence is 15 residues long. The germline gives CDR1 SNHLY, CDR2 FYNNEI. Written as DNA, the CDR3 is TGTGCCAGCAGTAGACAGGGGACGGGGGATTCACCCCTCCACTTT. It is translated as CASSRQGTGDSPLHF. The full variable domain, completed using reference TRBV2 and TRBJ1-6, is EPEVTQTPSHQVTQMGQEVILRCVPISNHLYFYWYRQILGQKVEFLVSFYNNEISEKSEIFDDQFSVERPDGSNFTLKIRSTKLEDSAMYFCASSRQGTGDSPLHFGNGTRLTVT.

This chain links TRBV5-5 with TRBJ1-5; TRBD1 might be the D (6 bases). CDR1 is SGHKS, CDR2 YYEKEE, per germline (reference sequence). This CDR3 spans 14 amino acids. Deletions cut 5 bases from V and 13 bases from J, with 22 bases between. The CDR3 DNA reads as TGTGCCAGCAGACTGGGCACGGGGGCAGATACGCAGCATTTT. It encodes CASRLGTGADTQHF.

The chain employs TRBV3-1 and TRBJ1-1; D possibly corresponds to TRBD1 (5 bases). Germline V gives CDR1 LGHDT, CDR2 YNNKEL (reference sequence). This CDR3 has 14 residues. V lost 4 bases to trimming and J lost 4 bases, with 13 bases between them. This chain's CDR3 is CASSLGPRGTEAFF. The CDR3 DNA reads as TGTGCCAGCAGCCTCGGGCCGAGGGGCACTGAAGCTTTCTTT.

The rearrangement links TRBV5-6 to TRBJ2-1, with D unclear. CDR1 and CDR2 (germline): SGHDT, YYEEEE. The V end lost 0 bases, the J end lost 5 bases, and 15 bases lay between the germline ends. CDR3 size: 16 residues. In DNA, the CDR3 is TGTGCCAGCAGCTTGGCCATGGGCCAACTTGACAATGAGCAGTTCTTC. It is translated as CASSLAMGQLDNEQFF.

The rearrangement links TRBV20-1 to TRBJ1-2; TRBD1 matches 8 bases. This CDR3 contains 13 residues. The J segment lost 4 bases and the V segment lost 8 bases, leaving 9 bases of the junction unmatched. Germline-derived CDR1 and CDR2 are DFQATT and SNEGSKA (reference sequence). Here the CDR3 DNA reads TGCAGTTCAAATTTAACAGGGGGCTATGGCTACACCTTC. Encoded protein: CSSNLTGGYGYTF.

Comment on this clonotype: The junction departs from germline at one end; a sequencing error may be responsible. The V gene is TRBV12-3 or TRBV12-4, the J gene TRBJ1-1, with D uncertain. The CDR3 spans 14 residues. CDR3 sequence: CARSLEGLGTEAFF. In nucleotides, the CDR3 is TGTGCCCGCAGCTTGGAAGGGTTGGGCACTGAAGCTTTCTTT.

The CDR3 DNA follows: TGCAGTGCTAGACACCCTCTTTCGTACGAGCAGTACTTC. This encodes CSARHPLSYEQYF. The rearrangement joins TRBV20-1 to TRBJ2-7; D is unresolved. Germline V lookup: CDR1 DFQATT, CDR2 SNEGSKA (reference sequence). The CDR3 loop spans 13 amino acids. V lost 2 bases and J 4 bases, leaving 12 bases between the germline ends.

The V gene is TRBV5-1, the J gene TRBJ2-7; 10 bases are shared with TRBD1. CDR1 and CDR2 (germline): SGHRS, YFSETQ. The CDR3 runs to 15 residues. The ends lost 4 bases at V and 0 bases at J; junction bases unmatched: 4. The CDR3 DNA is TGCGCCAGCAGCCCGGGACAGGGGTACTCCTACGAGCAGTACTTC. Protein: CASSPGQGYSYEQYF.

A remark on this clonotype: The conserved phenylalanine or tryptophan is not found at the CDR3 terminus, so this likely reflects a read error. The chain carries TRBV6-2 or TRBV6-3 and TRBJ2-7, with D possibly TRBD1 on 6 matching bases. Trimming shortened V by 5 bases and J by 6 bases, and 14 bases separated the two germline ends. The V gene's germline CDR1 is MNHEY and CDR2 SVGEGT. The CDR3 contains 13 residues. CDR3 sequence reads: CASSGTPRAEQYL. The CDR3 nucleotides are TGTGCCAGCAGTGGGACACCAAGGGCCGAGCAGTACCTC.

V gene TRBV20-1 combines with J gene TRBJ2-1, with no clear D. The CDR3 loop spans 15 amino acids. V lost 0 bases, J lost 0 bases, and 9 bases lay in between. The V gene's germline CDR1 is DFQATT and CDR2 SNEGSKA (reference sequence). The CDR3 DNA reads as TGCAGTGCTAGAGAGGAAAGCGTCTCCTACAATGAGCAGTTCTTC. This gives the protein CSAREESVSYNEQFF.

About this clonotype itself: The germline gene is not matched at one end of the junction; a read error may be the cause. The chain recombines TRBV7-7 with TRBJ2-7; D is unclear. Germline V gene data show CDR1 as SSHAT and CDR2 as FNYEAQ (reference sequence). The CDR3 loop spans 13 amino acids. The CDR3 protein is CASSPDDAGEQYF. CDR3 coding DNA: TGTGCTAGCAGCCCAGACGACGCTGGCGAGCAGTACTTC.

The rearrangement uses TRBV20-1 and TRBJ1-1; the D is unclear. Germline V gene sequence: CDR1 DFQATT, CDR2 SNEGSKA (reference sequence). Trimming left V 5 bases short and J 2 bases short, with 12 bases between. The CDR3 runs 13 residues. The CDR3 loop is CSAEKTVNTEAFF. The CDR3 coding sequence is TGCAGTGCTGAAAAGACGGTCAACACTGAAGCTTTCTTT.

The rearrangement uses TRBV20-1 and TRBJ2-3; 7 bases line up with TRBD2. Germline V gene lookup returns CDR1 DFQATT and CDR2 SNEGSKA (reference sequence). The junction had 6 bases not matched to a gene; V was cut back by 7 bases and J by 2 bases. This CDR3 has 13 residues. The CDR3 sequence is CSVNGGNTDTQYF. The CDR3 DNA reads TGCAGTGTTAACGGGGGGAACACAGATACGCAGTATTTT.

DNA for the CDR3: TGCAGTGCTAGACGGCGGAAAAGCGGGAGCACAGATACGCAGTATTTT. Encoded protein: CSARRRKSGSTDTQYF. The chain recombines TRBV20-1 with TRBJ2-3, with D possibly TRBD2 on 6 matching bases. The CDR3 totals 16 residues. Per the germline V gene, CDR1 is DFQATT and CDR2 is SNEGSKA (reference sequence). Trimming removed 2 bases at V and 0 bases at J, with 15 bases between.

The rearrangement uses TRBV29-1 and TRBJ2-3, with D possibly being TRBD2 (6 bases). This CDR3 is 14 amino acids long. CDR1 and CDR2 (germline): SQVTM, ANQGSEA. V was trimmed by 7 bases and J by 3 bases, leaving 17 bases between them. The CDR3 nucleotides read TGCAGCGCTAACCGGCGCGGGGTAACAGATACGCAGTATTTT. Encoded protein: CSANRRGVTDTQYF.

The sample holds a few counts of this clonotype. The chain combines TRBV7-9 with TRBJ2-7; 14 bases map to TRBD2. V was clipped by 3 bases and J by 2 bases; unmatched bases: 3. This CDR3 is 16 amino acids long. Germline lookup yields CDR1 SEHNR and CDR2 FQNEAQ (reference sequence). Here the CDR3 DNA reads TGTGCCAGCAGCTTCCAGACTAGCGGGGGGGCCTACGAGCAGTACTTC. Translated: CASSFQTSGGAYEQYF.

This clonotype was counted once. The chain employs TRBV5-1 and TRBJ2-1; D uncertain. CDR1 is SGHRS and CDR2 is YFSETQ in the germline V gene. V lost 5 bases and J lost 7, with 19 bases in between. The CDR3 spans 15 residues. The CDR3 DNA reads as TGCGCCAGCAGTTTCGGACCGACCGTTGGGAATGAGCAGTTCTTC. This translates into CASSFGPTVGNEQFF.

The J gene is TRBJ2-7, the V gene TRBV5-5, with 8 bases lining up with TRBD1. The V gene's germline CDR1 is SGHKS and CDR2 YYEKEE (reference sequence). J gave up 2 bases and V 3 bases, and 4 bases lay outside the gene matches. The CDR3 runs to 14 residues. The CDR3, as DNA: TGTGCCAGCAGCTGGGACAGGCCCCCCTACGAGCAGTACTTC. It encodes CASSWDRPPYEQYF.

J is TRBJ1-1 and V is TRBV15, with TRBD1 matching 8 bases. CDR3 length equals 13 residues. Trimming cost V 3 bases and J 6 bases; bases outside gene matches: 3. Germline V lookup: CDR1 LNHNV, CDR2 YYDKDF (reference sequence). The CDR3, as DNA: TGTGCCACCAGCAGGGACAGGGTAGCTGAAGCTTTCTTT. Protein product: CATSRDRVAEAFF.